The 3 T cell receptor beta chains given below trace back to one sample, sequenced in a study of graft-versus-host responses after intestinal transplantation. This table comes from immunoSEQ multiplex PCR, and its TCRdb copy is limited to in-frame clones, with some not included. Of about 10,000 clones in the sample, around 90% were seen once. The input for sequencing was PBMCs, taken roughly 43 days after intestinal transplant. The receptors were gathered from a human patient who received an intestinal transplant, so some T cells may come from the graft donor.

This clone occurred once. The chain links TRBV11-2 to TRBJ2-1; 7 nucleotides agree with TRBD2. V shed 1 base, J shed 12 bases, and the junction held 3 bases outside the gene matches. The CDR3 spans 12 residues. CDR1 SGHAT and CDR2 FQNNGV come from the germline V gene. As DNA, the CDR3 is TGTGCCAGCAGCTTAGGACCTAGCGGGCAGTTCTTC. It is translated as CASSLGPSGQFF.

The count of this clone is one. V and J are TRBV7-9 and TRBJ1-4, with TRBD1 identical over 8 bases. Looked up from germline, CDR1 is SEHNR and CDR2 is FQNEAQ (reference sequence). This CDR3 contains 14 residues. Trimming took 1 base from V and 8 from J; bases not matched to a gene: 3. In DNA, the CDR3 is TGTGCCAGCAGCTTAGGGGACAGGTTGGAAAAACTGTTTTTT. Amino acids: CASSLGDRLEKLFF.

The chain couples TRBV5-1 to TRBJ2-7, with 11 bases that match TRBD2. CDR3 size: 14 residues. Looked up from germline, CDR1 is SGHRS and CDR2 is YFSETQ. J gave up 1 base and V 8 bases, and 5 bases lay outside the gene matches. The CDR3 sequence: CASSLAGVSYEQYF. CDR3 DNA sequence: TGCGCCAGTTCACTAGCGGGAGTTTCCTACGAGCAGTACTTC.